The 18 T cell receptor beta chains below were found in one sample sequenced in a study of shared clonotypes between healthy human individuals. Measured with immunoSEQ multiplex PCR; TCRdb has only the in-frame clones, and not every one. The sample carries about 480,000 clones, 79% recorded once. Source material: PBMCs. The receptors come from a woman aged 40-49 years in good health. Some clones in this sample may be carry-over from other donors' samples.

J is TRBJ2-1 and V is TRBV7-9; D is perhaps TRBD1 or TRBD2 (5 bases each). Germline CDR1 reads SEHNR; CDR2 reads FQNEAQ (reference sequence). Trimming cost V 2 bases and J 10 bases, with 9 bases left between them. This CDR3 has 12 residues. The CDR3 reads CASSLRDLEQFF. CDR3 coding DNA: TGTGCCAGCAGCTTACGGGACCTAGAGCAGTTCTTC.

The rearrangement uses TRBV7-2 and TRBJ1-1, with TRBD1 matching over 8 bases. The V segment lost 6 bases and the J segment 4 bases; nucleotides outside the gene matches: 7. The CDR3 consists of 14 residues. Per germline, CDR1 SGHTA and CDR2 FQGNSA. Here the CDR3 DNA reads TGTGCCAGCAGGGGAAGACAGGGGAGCACTGAAGCTTTCTTT. Protein sequence: CASRGRQGSTEAFF.

The chain employs TRBV7-9 and TRBJ1-1, with TRBD1 matching over 7 bases. J lost 3 bases, V lost 2 bases, and 3 bases had no gene match. The germline V gene has CDR1 SEHNR and CDR2 FQNEAQ (reference sequence). The CDR3 length is 14 residues. CDR3 sequence (DNA): TGTGCCAGCAGCTTAATAGGGGGCTACACTGAAGCTTTCTTT. Translated: CASSLIGGYTEAFF. The variable domain in full, with the rest retrieved from reference TRBV7-9 and TRBJ1-1, is DTGVSQNPRHKITKRGQNVTFRCDPISEHNRLYWYRQTLGQGPEFLTYFQNEAQLEKSRLLSDRFSAERPKGSFSTLEIQRTEQGDSAMYLCASSLIGGYTEAFFGQGTRLTVV.

The rearrangement uses TRBV6-1 and TRBJ2-7; D remains ambiguous. The V end was cut by 4 bases, the J end by 0 bases, with 13 bases between. The CDR3 is 15 amino acids. The V gene's germline CDR1 is MNHNS and CDR2 SASEGT. This chain's CDR3 is CASSAGPIDSYEQYF. The CDR3, as DNA: TGTGCCAGCAGTGCCGGACCGATTGACTCCTACGAGCAGTACTTC.

This chain joins TRBV19 and TRBJ2-7; D remains ambiguous. The germline V gene encodes CDR1 LNHDA and CDR2 SQIVND (reference sequence). The V end lost 0 bases, the J end lost 1 base, and 7 bases lay between the germline ends. The CDR3 contains 14 residues. CDR3 sequence reads: CASSIEGASYEQYF. Written as DNA, the CDR3 is TGTGCCAGTAGTATAGAGGGCGCATCCTACGAGCAGTACTTC.

J is TRBJ1-4 and V is TRBV19, with 8 bases that match TRBD1. Per the germline V gene, CDR1 is LNHDA and CDR2 is SQIVND (reference sequence). This CDR3 contains 14 residues. V lost 5 bases and J lost 8; bases outside the gene matches: 7. As DNA, the CDR3 is TGTGCCAGTAGTTATACCGGGACAGGAGAAAAACTGTTTTTT. Translation gives CASSYTGTGEKLFF.

CDR3 amino acids: CASSTQAYPGGYTF. The DNA for the CDR3 is TGTGCCAGTAGTACCCAAGCCTACCCAGGAGGCTACACCTTC. This chain uses TRBV19 with TRBJ1-2; no reliable D call. There are 14 residues in the CDR3. CDR1 is LNHDA, CDR2 SQIVND, per germline (reference sequence). V was pared by 4 bases and J by 8 bases, with 17 bases between.

The V and J genes are TRBV6-5 and TRBJ2-7; TRBD1 agrees at 7 bases. The CDR3 loop spans 13 amino acids. The germline CDR1 and CDR2 sequences are MNHEY and SVGAGI. J lost 4 bases, V lost 6 bases, and 6 bases had no gene match. The chain's CDR3 is CASSPDRVYEQYF. Written as DNA, the CDR3 is TGTGCCAGCAGCCCCGACAGGGTGTACGAGCAGTACTTC.

The chain recombines TRBV7-8 with TRBJ1-1, with a weak D call TRBD1 (6 bases). With 1 base removed from V and 0 bases from J, the gap between germline ends came to 15 bases. There are 17 residues in the CDR3. CDR1 is SGHVS and CDR2 is FQNEAQ in the germline V gene. CDR3 DNA sequence: TGTGCCAGCAGCTTAGAGGGGGGGAGAGACATGAACACTGAAGCTTTCTTT. Encoded protein: CASSLEGGRDMNTEAFF. Variable domain in full (rest from reference TRBV7-8 and TRBJ1-1): GAGVSQSPRYKVAKRGQDVALRCDPISGHVSLFWYQQALGQGPEFLTYFQNEAQLDKSGLPSDRFFAERPEGSVSTLKIQRTQQEDSAVYLCASSLEGGRDMNTEAFFGQGTRLTVV.

This sequence joins TRBV18 and TRBJ2-1, with D possibly being TRBD2 (6 bases). V gave up 8 bases and J gave up 4 bases, with 21 bases separating them. Germline CDR1 is KGHSH and CDR2 is LQKENI. The CDR3 totals 16 residues. CDR3: CASAPRGGAYYNEQFF. CDR3 nucleotide sequence: TGTGCCAGCGCTCCGCGGGGCGGAGCCTATTACAATGAGCAGTTCTTC.

For this clone: The junction and the germline gene differ at one end; a read error may be behind it. The rearrangement links TRBV20-1 to TRBJ2-1; possible D gene TRBD2, 6 bases. The germline gives CDR1 DFQATT, CDR2 SNEGSKA (reference sequence). CDR3 length equals 11 residues. The CDR3: CSARDRLVLIF. CDR3 DNA sequence: TGCAGTGCTAGAGATCGACTAGTGCTGATCTTC.

The chain joins TRBV30 to TRBJ2-5; D is possibly TRBD2 (5 bases). V was shortened by 7 bases and J by 13 bases, with 28 bases between the two germline ends. The length of the CDR3 is 14 residues. Germline assignment: CDR1 GTSNPN and CDR2 SVGIG (reference sequence). CDR3 nucleotide sequence: TGTGCCTTCTACACCTTCGAGGACGGAGGCCCGGCGTACTTC. Amino acids: CAFYTFEDGGPAYF.

The chain's CDR3 is CASSLGGTSGRYTDTQYF. As DNA, the CDR3 is TGTGCCAGCAGCTTGGGAGGGACTAGCGGGAGGTACACAGATACGCAGTATTTT. The chain has TRBV5-4 and TRBJ2-3; TRBD2 aligns across 15 bases. Germline V gene data show CDR1 as SGHNT and CDR2 as YYREEE (reference sequence). The length of the CDR3 is 18 residues. Trimming cost V 0 bases and J 2 bases; bases outside gene matches: 4.

This clone is a singleton in its sample. The chain uses TRBV19 and TRBJ2-3; no definite D call. Germline V CDR1 and CDR2: LNHDA, SQIVND (reference sequence). Trimming shortened V by 9 bases and J by 7 bases, and 20 bases separated the two germline ends. The CDR3 has 14 amino acids. The CDR3 DNA follows: TGTGCCAGCGGAAAGGTGGGGATTTCAAATACGCAGTATTTT. Translated, it gives CASGKVGISNTQYF.

Comment on this clone: At the DNA level, this CDR3 is encoded by other sequences in the same sample as well. This chain connects TRBV9 to TRBJ1-3; D gene unclear. The CDR3 extends over 13 amino acids. The germline V gene has CDR1 SGDLS and CDR2 YYNGEE. The V end was cut by 2 bases, the J end by 0 bases, with 3 bases between. The CDR3, as DNA: TGTGCCAGCAGCGTGGACTCTGGAAACACCATATATTTT. Translating gives CASSVDSGNTIYF. The full variable domain, in which reference TRBV9 and TRBJ1-3 provide the parts outside the CDR3, is DSGVTQTPKHLITATGQRVTLRCSPRSGDLSVYWYQQSLDQGLQFLIQYYNGEERAKGNILERFSAQQFPDLHSELNLSSLELGDSALYFCASSVDSGNTIYFGEGSWLTVV.

In this sample, this clone turned up once. The same CDR3 can be traced to other DNA sequences in this sample. J is TRBJ1-5 and V is TRBV19, with 8 positions matching TRBD1. The germline V gene encodes CDR1 LNHDA and CDR2 SQIVND (reference sequence). The CDR3 runs 14 residues. The ends lost 6 bases at V and 3 bases at J; junction bases unmatched: 4. The CDR3 spells CASRYRGDNQPQHF. In nucleotides, the CDR3 is TGTGCCAGTAGATACAGGGGGGACAATCAGCCCCAGCATTTT.

The genes are TRBV28 and TRBJ1-1; a possible D gene is TRBD1 (5 bases). V was pared by 2 bases and J by 5 bases, with 12 bases between. This CDR3 spans 14 amino acids. Per germline, CDR1 MDHEN and CDR2 SYDVKM. The CDR3 region is CASSLRPGRTEAFF. The CDR3, as DNA: TGTGCCAGCAGTTTAAGGCCAGGGAGGACTGAAGCTTTCTTT.

Regarding this clone: Different DNA sequences within this sample yield the same CDR3. The chain recombines TRBV5-1 with TRBJ2-3, with 9 bases that match TRBD2. The CDR3 covers 16 residues. Germline trimming cut 0 bases from V and 0 bases from J; bases unmatched to any gene: 2. The germline V gene has CDR1 SGHRS and CDR2 YFSETQ. The chain's CDR3 is CASSLGLAGSTDTQYF. CDR3 coding DNA: TGCGCCAGCAGCTTGGGCCTAGCGGGGAGCACAGATACGCAGTATTTT.